Each of the 12 T cell receptor beta chains below was sequenced from the same sample in a study of cytomegalovirus exposure and HLA in healthy donors. Clones were sequenced by immunoSEQ multiplex PCR, and TCRdb holds only the in-frame ones, with some missing. The sample records 100,000 to 150,000 clones, around 85% being singletons. Sequencing input: PBMCs. Receptor source: a man aged 18 to 30 in good health and CMV-seropositive.

This rearrangement joins TRBV29-1 to TRBJ2-7, with TRBD1 matching 10 bases. The J call may be incorrect, as the DNA end agrees better with TRBJ2-1. The CDR3 is 14 residues long. The germline gives CDR1 SQVTM, CDR2 ANQGSEA. CDR3 DNA: TGCAGCGTGGGGGAACCGGGACAGGGGTTGGAGCAGTTCTTC. Its protein is CSVGEPGQGLEQFF.

This sequence joins TRBV4-2 and TRBJ1-4; the D gene is possibly TRBD1 (6 bases). V was shortened by 4 bases and J by 7 bases, with 13 bases between the two germline ends. The CDR3 consists of 14 residues. The germline CDR1 and CDR2 sequences are LGHNA and YNFKEQ. The CDR3: CASSRGGRGEKLFF. The CDR3 nucleotides are TGTGCCAGCAGCCGCGGGGGGCGCGGTGAAAAACTGTTTTTT.

As to this clone: The same CDR3 also results from other DNA sequences found in this sample. V gene TRBV6-5 combines with J gene TRBJ2-1, with 10 bases fitting TRBD2. After removal of 1 base from V and 4 bases from J, the junction contained 1 base not matched to a gene. Per germline, CDR1 MNHEY and CDR2 SVGAGI. This CDR3 spans 15 amino acids. CDR3 bases: TGTGCCAGCAGTTACTTAGCGGGGGGTTACAATGAGCAGTTCTTC. Translation gives CASSYLAGGYNEQFF.

The chain links TRBV6-1 to TRBJ1-6; possible D gene TRBD1, 5 bases. Trimming took off 0 bases at V and 10 bases at J, with 19 bases between the two ends. Germline CDR1 and CDR2: MNHNS and SASEGT. CDR3 length: 17 amino acids. CDR3 amino acids: CASSEAIFGGDGSPLHF. For the CDR3, the DNA is TGTGCCAGCAGTGAAGCCATCTTTGGGGGGGATGGATCACCCCTCCACTTT.

The rearrangement joins TRBV11-3 to TRBJ2-1; a possible D gene is TRBD2 (6 bases). There are 17 residues in the CDR3. Germline CDR1 is SGHNT and CDR2 is YENEEA. Trimming stripped 5 bases from V and 4 bases from J, with 21 bases between. The chain's CDR3 is CASSLRRGGSGYNEQFF. The CDR3 DNA sequence: TGTGCCAGCAGCCTTCGAAGGGGAGGCAGCGGGTACAATGAGCAGTTCTTC.

The V gene is TRBV10-1, the J gene TRBJ2-1; 9 positions agree with TRBD2. The CDR3 totals 15 residues. V dropped 5 bases and J dropped 5; count of bases not matched to a gene: 7. The germline V gene encodes CDR1 WNHNN and CDR2 SYGVQD (reference sequence). In DNA form, the CDR3 reads TGCGCCAGCAGTCCCATAGCGGGGGTACACAATGAGCAGTTCTTC. Amino acid sequence: CASSPIAGVHNEQFF.

The chain uses TRBV7-2 and TRBJ1-2; 7 positions match TRBD1. This CDR3 has 16 amino acids. V shed 3 bases, J shed 2 bases, and the junction held 9 bases outside the gene matches. The germline V gene has CDR1 SGHTA and CDR2 FQGNSA. For the CDR3, the DNA is TGTGCCAGCAGCTTGAGGTTCGACAGGGCAAACTATGGCTACACCTTC. It is translated as CASSLRFDRANYGYTF.

The chain carries TRBV27 and TRBJ1-5, with TRBD1 matching over 8 bases. There are 15 residues in the CDR3. Germline-derived CDR1 and CDR2 are MNHEY and SMNVEV (reference sequence). Trimming cost V 5 bases and J 9 bases; bases outside gene matches: 12. CDR3 loop: CASSPPGQGHRPQHF. The CDR3 nucleotides read TGTGCCAGCAGTCCCCCCGGACAGGGCCACCGGCCCCAGCATTTT.

This clone has a single count. J is TRBJ1-1 and V is TRBV9; 8 bases match TRBD1. CDR1 and CDR2 from the germline V gene are SGDLS and YYNGEE. This CDR3 has 15 amino acids. The V gene end was trimmed by 4 bases and the J gene end by 3 bases; junction bases not matched to a gene: 8. The CDR3 protein is CASSTRTGPDTEAFF. The CDR3 coding sequence is TGTGCCAGCAGCACCCGGACAGGGCCGGACACTGAAGCTTTCTTT.

This chain joins TRBV11-2 and TRBJ1-6; D is uncertain. The CDR3 spans 15 residues. Trimming shortened V by 1 base and J by 3 bases, and 7 bases separated the two germline ends. From germline, CDR1 is SGHAT and CDR2 FQNNGV. CDR3 amino acids: CASSLVAGYNSPLHF. CDR3 DNA: TGTGCCAGCAGCTTAGTGGCAGGCTATAATTCACCCCTCCACTTT.

V gene TRBV5-1 combines with J gene TRBJ2-5, with D hard to call. Looked up from germline, CDR1 is SGHRS and CDR2 is YFSETQ. This CDR3 has 12 amino acids. V lost 1 base to trimming and J lost 5 bases, with 6 bases between them. CDR3 DNA: TGCGCCAGCAGCTTGTCTAAGGAGACCCAGTACTTC. Protein product: CASSLSKETQYF.

The V call is TRBV5-1, the J call TRBJ1-2; 8 bases match TRBD1. The V gene's germline CDR1 is SGHRS and CDR2 YFSETQ. This CDR3 is built from 17 residues. V dropped 0 bases and J dropped 2; count of bases not matched to a gene: 9. CDR3 amino acids: CASSLAVRTGSNYGYTF. CDR3 DNA: TGCGCCAGCAGCTTGGCAGTTAGGACAGGGAGCAACTATGGCTACACCTTC. Full variable domain (remainder filled in from reference TRBV5-1 and TRBJ1-2): KAGVTQTPRYLIKTRGQQVTLSCSPISGHRSVSWYQQTPGQGLQFLFEYFSETQRNKGNFPGRFSGRQFSNSRSEMNVSTLELGDSALYLCASSLAVRTGSNYGYTFGSGTRLTVV.